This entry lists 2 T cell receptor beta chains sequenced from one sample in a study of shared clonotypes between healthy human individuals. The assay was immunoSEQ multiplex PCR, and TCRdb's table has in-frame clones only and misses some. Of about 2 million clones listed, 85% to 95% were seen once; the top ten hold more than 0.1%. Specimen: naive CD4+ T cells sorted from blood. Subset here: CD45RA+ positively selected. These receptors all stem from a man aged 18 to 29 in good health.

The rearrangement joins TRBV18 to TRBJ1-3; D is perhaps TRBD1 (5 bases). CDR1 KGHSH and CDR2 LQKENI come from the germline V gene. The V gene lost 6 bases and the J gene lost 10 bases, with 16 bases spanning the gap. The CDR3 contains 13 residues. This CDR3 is CASSTGTDLTIYF. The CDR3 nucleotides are TGTGCCAGCTCGACCGGGACTGACTTGACCATATATTTT.

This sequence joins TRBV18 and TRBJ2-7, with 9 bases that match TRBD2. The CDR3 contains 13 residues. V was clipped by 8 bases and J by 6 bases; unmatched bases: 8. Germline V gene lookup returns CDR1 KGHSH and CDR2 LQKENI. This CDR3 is CASGPGLASEQYF. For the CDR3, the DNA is TGTGCCAGCGGACCGGGACTAGCATCCGAGCAGTACTTC.